The clone carrying this T cell receptor (beta chain) came up a few times. The data were taken from a study of T-cell reconstitution after alpha-beta-depleted transplantation in children. The CDR3 spans 15 residues. In germline, CDR1 is LGHDT, CDR2 YNNKEL (reference sequence). Trimming took 0 bases from V and 1 from J; bases not matched to a gene: 3. Preparation of the TCRbeta library was carried out with unique molecular identifiers. Via MiXCR, TCRdb re-called the PCR reads, giving one row per CDR3 protein. The sample lists 500,000 to 600,000 distinct CDR3 sequences; approximately 32% were seen once. V and J are TRBV3-1 and TRBJ2-7; the match to TRBD2 covers 7 bases. The sequence derives from a human donor who donated a stem cell graft to a child with aplastic anemia. The sample in question was PBMCs from the stem cell graft donor, obtained from the stem cell graft. This CDR3 is CASSQEGRASYEQYF. The CDR3 DNA sequence: TGTGCCAGCAGCCAAGAAGGGAGGGCGTCCTACGAGCAGTACTTC.